This T cell receptor (beta chain) comes out of a study of PD-1 blockade in classical Hodgkin lymphoma. Broader study findings: Undefined causes, possibly disease activity or prior therapy, underlie the repertoire differences.

The V gene's germline CDR1 is LNHDA and CDR2 SQIVND (reference sequence). The CDR3 consists of 15 residues. Trimming cost V 2 bases and J 0 bases, with 11 bases left between them. Note on this clone: As yet, its antigen is unknown.

Repertoires were generated with immunoSEQ multiplex PCR, while TCRdb's copy carries only in-frame clones and drops some. This sample has some 93,000 clones, with nearly 90% found just once. In every patient, relapse followed autologous stem cell transplantation, while exposure to brentuximab vedotin differed. The starting material was peripheral blood mononuclear cells (PBMCs), obtained before the second cycle of nivolumab. The clonotype comes from a human donor with classical Hodgkin lymphoma. V gene TRBV19 combines with J gene TRBJ2-7; tentative D call: TRBD1 (6 bases). CDR3 in DNA: TGTGCCAGTAGTATACAGGGGATGGGCTCCTACGAGCAGTACTTC. It encodes CASSIQGMGSYEQYF.